These 27 T cell receptor beta chains were all obtained from the same sample, sequenced in a study of blood T cells in healthy people across ages. Primers used in a second PCR of about 7 to 12 cycles were a sample-barcoded 5' primer and a J-beta primer mix. TCRdb independently ran MiXCR on the 5' RACE reads; one entry per CDR3 protein. The table includes a few hundred thousand distinct CDR3 sequences, about 55% detected once. The specimen sequenced was blood. The receptors derive from a man aged 55 to 69 in good health.

This sequence joins TRBV5-1 and TRBJ2-5; 13 bases align to TRBD2. Looked up from germline, CDR1 is SGHRS and CDR2 is YFSETQ. The junction had 14 bases not matched to a gene; V was cut back by 4 bases and J by 5 bases. The CDR3 contains 18 residues. This chain's CDR3 is CASSLGTSGDPRFETQYF. The CDR3 region has the DNA TGCGCCAGCAGCCTGGGGACTAGCGGGGACCCACGGTTCGAGACCCAGTACTTC. The variable domain in full, completed from reference TRBV5-1 and TRBJ2-5, reads KAGVTQTPRYLIKTRGQQVTLSCSPISGHRSVSWYQQTPGQGLQFLFEYFSETQRNKGNFPGRFSGRQFSNSRSEMNVSTLELGDSALYLCASSLGTSGDPRFETQYFGPGTRLLVL.

J is TRBJ1-5 and V is TRBV20-1; maybe TRBD1 (5 bases). The germline CDR1 and CDR2 sequences are DFQATT and SNEGSKA (reference sequence). With 3 bases removed from V and 6 bases from J, the gap between germline ends came to 15 bases. This CDR3 is 14 amino acids long. DNA of the CDR3: TGCAGTGCTAGGGATGGGGGGTTCAGTCAGCCCCAGCATTTT. Protein product: CSARDGGFSQPQHF.

A few counts support this clonotype. The chain has TRBV12-3 or TRBV12-4 and TRBJ2-4; D is ambiguous. The end of the DNA fits TRBJ2-7 better, so the J call may be wrong. The CDR3 loop spans 13 amino acids. DNA of the CDR3: TGTGCCAGCAGTTTGAGGCCGGACTACGAGCAGTACTTC. Translation gives CASSLRPDYEQYF.

This clonotype has only a few counts. V gene TRBV20-1 combines with J gene TRBJ2-1; unclear D gene. Trimming took 6 bases from V and 5 from J, leaving 14 bases between them. The length of the CDR3 is 13 residues. Germline CDR1 is DFQATT and CDR2 is SNEGSKA (reference sequence). The CDR3 DNA follows: TGCAGTGCCTTTGTGGGGTGGAACAATGAGCAGTTCTTC. Amino acid sequence: CSAFVGWNNEQFF.

This rearrangement joins TRBV6-6 to TRBJ1-1; D gene unclear. This CDR3 spans 13 amino acids. V dropped 0 bases and J dropped 4 bases, with 6 bases sitting between them. CDR1 MNHNY and CDR2 SVGAGI come from the germline V gene (reference sequence). The CDR3 DNA reads TGTGCCAGCAGTTACTCGAAGCGCACTGAAGCTTTCTTT. Translated, it gives CASSYSKRTEAFF.

This clonotype was counted many times. V gene TRBV29-1 combines with J gene TRBJ2-7; either TRBD1 or TRBD2 may fit D (7 bases each). Trimming stripped 7 bases from V and 1 base from J, with 17 bases between. The CDR3 covers 14 residues. CDR1 is SQVTM, CDR2 ANQGSEA, per germline. DNA of the CDR3: TGCAGCGCGGTCAGACAGGGAGGGTCCTACGAGCAGTACTTC. Translated, it gives CSAVRQGGSYEQYF.

This chain uses TRBV20-1 with TRBJ2-5; either TRBD1 or TRBD2 may fit D (5 bases each). There are 15 residues in the CDR3. Germline V gene data show CDR1 as DFQATT and CDR2 as SNEGSKA (reference sequence). Deletions cut 5 bases from V and 0 bases from J, with 16 bases between. The DNA of the CDR3 is TGCAGTGCTTCAGCACCCGGGACCAACCAAGAGACCCAGTACTTC. This codes for CSASAPGTNQETQYF.

The chain joins TRBV29-1 to TRBJ2-7; TRBD2 aligns across 15 bases. V gave up 6 bases and J gave up 2 bases; unmatched junction bases: 11. Looked up from germline, CDR1 is SQVTM and CDR2 is ANQGSEA. This CDR3 is 17 amino acids long. The CDR3 reads CSVAGTSGRWGTYEQYF. CDR3 in DNA: TGCAGCGTGGCAGGGACTAGCGGGAGGTGGGGGACCTACGAGCAGTACTTC.

V and J are TRBV6-2 or TRBV6-3 and TRBJ2-7; possibly TRBD2 for D (6 bases). The CDR3 contains 19 residues. The germline gives CDR1 MNHEY, CDR2 SVGEGT. V lost 4 bases and J lost 7, with 32 bases in between. CDR3 coding DNA: TGTGCCAGCAGTTCCGGTTCGTTGGAGGGTTTTTTATCGGGGGTTGAGCAGTACTTC. It is translated as CASSSGSLEGFLSGVEQYF.

V usage is TRBV12-3 or TRBV12-4 and J usage is TRBJ1-2, with 8 bases aligning to TRBD1. J lost 4 bases, V lost 5 bases, and 15 bases had no gene match. This CDR3 contains 17 residues. CDR3 bases: TGTGCCAGCAGTCCCCAGGGGGCTCTTAGTCTGCCCTATGGCTACACCTTC. It encodes CASSPQGALSLPYGYTF.

At least ten counts were recorded for this clonotype. The chain combines TRBV18 with TRBJ2-5; D possibly corresponds to TRBD1 (6 bases). V lost 3 bases and J lost 2, with 7 bases in between. There are 13 residues in the CDR3. From germline, CDR1 is KGHSH and CDR2 LQKENI. The CDR3 region is CASSPGQQETQYF. As DNA, the CDR3 is TGTGCCAGCTCACCCGGACAGCAAGAGACCCAGTACTTC. Filled out from reference TRBV18 and TRBJ2-5, the complete variable domain reads NAGVMQNPRHLVRRRGQEARLRCSPMKGHSHVYWYRQLPEEGLKFMVYLQKENIIDESGMPKERFSAEFPKEGPSILRIQQVVRGDSAAYFCASSPGQQETQYFGPGTRLLVL.

This chain joins TRBV20-1 and TRBJ1-5, with 10 bases identical to TRBD1. Germline V lookup: CDR1 DFQATT, CDR2 SNEGSKA (reference sequence). This CDR3 spans 16 amino acids. The trim removed 3 bases at V and 2 bases at J, leaving 7 bases unmatched. Here the CDR3 DNA reads TGCAGTGCTAGTCGTCAGGACAGGGGGGGCAATCAGCCCCAGCATTTT. Amino acids: CSASRQDRGGNQPQHF.

The chain couples TRBV29-1 to TRBJ1-1; D is unclear. V was pared by 8 bases and J by 1 base, with 14 bases between. The CDR3 spans 13 residues. The V gene's germline CDR1 is SQVTM and CDR2 ANQGSEA. CDR3 DNA sequence: TGCAGCTTCATACCCCAGGCGAACACTGAAGCTTTCTTT. Protein product: CSFIPQANTEAFF. Together with reference TRBV29-1 and TRBJ1-1, the CDR3 gives the full variable domain: SAVISQKPSRDICQRGTSLTIQCQVDSQVTMMFWYRQQPGQSLTLIATANQGSEATYESGFVIDKFPISRPNLTFSTLTVSNMSPEDSSIYLCSFIPQANTEAFFGQGTRLTVV.

This chain uses TRBV28 with TRBJ1-2; 7 bases align to TRBD1. The V segment lost 9 bases and the J segment 8 bases; nucleotides outside the gene matches: 9. CDR3 length: 12 residues. Per the germline V gene, CDR1 is MDHEN and CDR2 is SYDVKM. The CDR3 protein is CASSTGLSGYTF. The CDR3 region has the DNA TGTGCCAGTTCGACAGGGCTGAGCGGCTACACCTTC.

This clonotype was detected a few times. The chain links TRBV10-1 to TRBJ1-1; no definite D call. Germline V CDR1 and CDR2: WNHNN, SYGVQD (reference sequence). This CDR3 is 14 amino acids long. V lost 6 bases and J lost 2, with 13 bases in between. The CDR3: CASSPTPSNTEAFF. CDR3 DNA sequence: TGCGCCAGCAGCCCCACCCCGAGCAACACTGAAGCTTTCTTT.

This clonotype came up many times. This sequence joins TRBV29-1 and TRBJ2-3; no firm D call. V was clipped by 7 bases and J by 6 bases, with 20 bases between them. Per the germline V gene, CDR1 is SQVTM and CDR2 is ANQGSEA. This CDR3 is 14 amino acids long. The CDR3 DNA is TGCAGCGCGCCTTTCCGGCAGTCCCTTGATACGCAGTATTTT. Translation: CSAPFRQSLDTQYF.

This clonotype appeared many times. The chain uses TRBV5-1 and TRBJ1-5; D possibly corresponds to TRBD1 (5 bases). V lost 4 bases and J lost 2, with 19 bases in between. Germline-derived CDR1 and CDR2 are SGHRS and YFSETQ. CDR3 length: 17 residues. CDR3 DNA: TGCGCCAGCAGCCCGTGGGGGAGAGGGGAGCGCAATCAGCCCCAGCATTTT. As protein: CASSPWGRGERNQPQHF.

This chain links TRBV6-1 with TRBJ2-3; weak D call: TRBD2 (5 bases). The CDR3 sequence is 16 residues long. Per the germline V gene, CDR1 is MNHNS and CDR2 is SASEGT. Trimming removed 4 bases from V and 3 bases from J, with 17 bases in between. Written as DNA, the CDR3 is TGTGCCAGCAGTGCTTCGACGGGGTGGCGAACAGATACGCAGTATTTT. This sequence encodes CASSASTGWRTDTQYF.

Only a few counts were recorded for this clonotype. The chain employs TRBV29-1 and TRBJ2-5; D may be TRBD2 (6 bases). The CDR3 has 13 amino acids. Germline loops: CDR1 SQVTM, CDR2 ANQGSEA. V dropped 6 bases and J dropped 1 base, with 12 bases sitting between them. CDR3 residues: CSVSRDSQETQYF. The CDR3 DNA is TGCAGCGTATCACGGGACTCCCAAGAGACCCAGTACTTC.

This clonotype was detected many times. The chain employs TRBV6-6 and TRBJ2-7; 8 nucleotides line up with TRBD1. Germline trimming cut 7 bases from V and 3 bases from J; bases unmatched to any gene: 11. Germline CDR1 MNHNY, CDR2 SVGAGI (reference sequence). This CDR3 has 15 amino acids. The CDR3 nucleotides are TGTGCCAGCAACAGTCTGGGGACAGGATTCTACGAGCAGTACTTC. This sequence encodes CASNSLGTGFYEQYF.

J is TRBJ1-1 and V is TRBV29-1, with 8 nucleotides matching TRBD1. Germline trimming cut 4 bases from V and 8 bases from J; bases unmatched to any gene: 18. CDR1 SQVTM and CDR2 ANQGSEA come from the germline V gene. There are 16 residues in the CDR3. In DNA form, the CDR3 reads TGCAGCGTTGGGGCGGACAGGGCAAGAGCGGGGTGGGAAGCTTTCTTT. Protein product: CSVGADRARAGWEAFF.

The chain has TRBV6-1 and TRBJ1-5; weak D call: TRBD1 (6 bases). Trimming took 3 bases from V and 4 from J, leaving 16 bases between them. CDR3 length: 16 residues. Looked up from germline, CDR1 is MNHNS and CDR2 is SASEGT. This CDR3 reads CASSDTGGGPNQPQHF. The DNA for the CDR3 is TGTGCCAGCAGTGACACAGGTGGGGGGCCAAATCAGCCCCAGCATTTT.

This sequence joins TRBV20-1 and TRBJ1-4; no clear D. V was pared by 6 bases and J by 15 bases, with 26 bases between. The length of the CDR3 is 14 residues. Germline CDR1 DFQATT, CDR2 SNEGSKA (reference sequence). Here the CDR3 DNA reads TGCAGTGCCCGGATGATGGACTCCCGAAATTGGGTGTTTTTT. It translates to CSARMMDSRNWVFF.

The rearrangement uses TRBV29-1 and TRBJ2-7; 7 bases are a match to TRBD1. J was trimmed by 3 bases and V by 4 bases; bases with no gene match: 9. Germline V gene sequence: CDR1 SQVTM, CDR2 ANQGSEA. The CDR3 spans 14 residues. The chain's CDR3 is CSVGHTGVGYEQYF. The CDR3 coding sequence is TGCAGCGTTGGACACACAGGGGTCGGCTACGAGCAGTACTTC.

The J gene is TRBJ2-1, the V gene TRBV20-1, with D unresolved. The CDR3 consists of 11 residues. With 4 bases removed from V and 5 bases from J, the gap between germline ends came to 6 bases. Germline CDR1 reads DFQATT; CDR2 reads SNEGSKA (reference sequence). The chain's CDR3 is CSANTHNEQFF. The DNA of the CDR3 is TGCAGTGCTAACACGCACAATGAGCAGTTCTTC.

The rearrangement links TRBV20-1 to TRBJ1-4; D is possibly TRBD1 (6 bases). Germline V lookup: CDR1 DFQATT, CDR2 SNEGSKA (reference sequence). The CDR3 spans 15 residues. V gave up 4 bases and J gave up 0 bases, with 12 bases separating them. CDR3 sequence: CSATPAGATNEKLFF. In DNA, the CDR3 is TGCAGTGCTACCCCAGCAGGGGCAACTAATGAAAAACTGTTTTTT.

This chain joins TRBV5-1 and TRBJ2-5; TRBD2 matches at 7 bases. Germline CDR1 reads SGHRS; CDR2 reads YFSETQ. The trim removed 4 bases at V and 2 bases at J, leaving 5 bases unmatched. The CDR3 totals 14 residues. CDR3 DNA sequence: TGCGCCAGCAGCAAAACTAGCGTGCAAGAGACCCAGTACTTC. Its protein is CASSKTSVQETQYF.